Listed here are 14 T cell receptor beta chains from one sample, sequenced in a study of CD8+ T cells in alopecia areata. RNA extraction was followed by reverse transcription into cDNA, which acted as the sequencing template. Sequencing was performed with immunoSEQ multiplex PCR; in TCRdb, only in-frame clones are kept and a portion is missing. The sample shows about 110,000 clones, 55% to 60% of them seen only once. The sample taken for sequencing was NKG2D-low CD8+ T cells sorted from blood. The receptors derive from a human donor with alopecia areata.

The chain employs TRBV6-5 and TRBJ2-4; 10 bases line up with TRBD1. Per germline, CDR1 MNHEY and CDR2 SVGAGI. The CDR3 length is 14 residues. The V and J ends lost 2 bases and 7 bases, in that order; junction bases with no gene match: 2. CDR3 in DNA: TGTGCCAGCAGTTACGAGACAGGGGGCAACATTCAGTACTTC. This translates into CASSYETGGNIQYF.

The chain employs TRBV28 and TRBJ2-7; no reliable D call. Deletions cut 5 bases from V and 10 bases from J, with 18 bases between. Germline-derived CDR1 and CDR2 are MDHEN and SYDVKM. This CDR3 is built from 13 residues. The CDR3 DNA reads as TGTGCCAGCAGTGCCCTAAGGAGCGCTCTACAGTACTTC. This gives the protein CASSALRSALQYF.

The V and J genes are TRBV27 and TRBJ1-5; D uncertain. This CDR3 comprises 12 residues. The V gene lost 10 bases and the J gene lost 5 bases, with 12 bases spanning the gap. From germline, CDR1 is MNHEY and CDR2 SMNVEV (reference sequence). CDR3 sequence (DNA): TGTGCCACCGGACTCGACCATCAGCCCCAGCATTTT. Translating it yields CATGLDHQPQHF.

This chain connects TRBV5-6 to TRBJ2-5, with D possibly matching TRBD1 (5 bases). CDR3 length: 15 amino acids. Germline-derived CDR1 and CDR2 are SGHDT and YYEEEE. V was pared by 2 bases and J by 2 bases, with 13 bases between. DNA for the CDR3: TGTGCCAGCAGCTTCCCGACAGAGGCACAAGAGACCCAGTACTTC. It translates to CASSFPTEAQETQYF.

The chain carries TRBV2 and TRBJ2-3; 7 nucleotides line up with TRBD1. The CDR3 sequence is 15 residues long. Germline V gives CDR1 SNHLY, CDR2 FYNNEI. V shed 1 base, J shed 5 bases, and the junction held 6 bases outside the gene matches. This chain's CDR3 is CASSEEGTVKDTQYF. CDR3 bases: TGTGCCAGCAGTGAAGAGGGGACAGTTAAAGATACGCAGTATTTT.

The chain carries TRBV7-8 and TRBJ2-7, with 9 bases that match TRBD2. Germline CDR1 SGHVS, CDR2 FQNEAQ. The CDR3 has 15 residues. V gave up 2 bases and J gave up 7 bases; unmatched junction bases: 9. The CDR3 here is CASSLWVAGEGEQYF. In DNA form, the CDR3 reads TGTGCCAGCAGCTTATGGGTAGCGGGAGAAGGTGAGCAGTACTTC.

The chain links TRBV5-8 to TRBJ1-1; possible D gene TRBD1, 5 bases. Germline V gene lookup returns CDR1 SGHTS and CDR2 YDEGEE. The CDR3 runs 17 residues. V lost 3 bases and J 0 bases, leaving 18 bases between the germline ends. In nucleotides, the CDR3 is TGTGCCAGCAGCTCGGACCGGGACGGGGCTATGAACACTGAAGCTTTCTTT. Translation gives CASSSDRDGAMNTEAFF.

This rearrangement joins TRBV28 to TRBJ2-1, with 8 bases matching TRBD2. Per the germline V gene, CDR1 is MDHEN and CDR2 is SYDVKM. This CDR3 comprises 14 residues. Germline trimming cut 7 bases from V and 4 bases from J; bases unmatched to any gene: 6. The CDR3 DNA is TGTGCCAGCAAGAGGCTAGCGGGTTACAATGAGCAGTTCTTC. Its translation: CASKRLAGYNEQFF.

In its sample, this clone was seen a few times. The chain uses TRBV29-1 and TRBJ1-2, with TRBD1 matching 7 bases. This CDR3 has 13 amino acids. V dropped 6 bases and J dropped 0; count of bases not matched to a gene: 4. Germline V gene sequence: CDR1 SQVTM, CDR2 ANQGSEA. The CDR3 loop reads CSVNRGTNYGYTF. In DNA, the CDR3 is TGCAGCGTGAACAGGGGAACTAACTATGGCTACACCTTC.

In DNA, the CDR3 is TGTGCCAGCAGCCCCCCCGGTGTGCCTAAGGGGTTCTTC. This translates into CASSPPGVPKGFF. V and J are TRBV7-9 and TRBJ2-1, with no clear D. The CDR3 is 13 amino acids. Trimming left V 5 bases short and J 15 bases short, with 20 bases between. The germline CDR1 and CDR2 sequences are SEHNR and FQNEAQ (reference sequence).

The chain carries TRBV9 and TRBJ2-1; TRBD2 matches 7 bases. V trimming: 0 bases; J trimming: 10 bases; junction bases outside the gene matches: 7. The V gene's germline CDR1 is SGDLS and CDR2 YYNGEE. The CDR3 is 14 amino acids. The DNA of the CDR3 is TGTGCCAGCAGCGTAGCGGGAGGACCTTACGAGCAGTTCTTC. Its translation is CASSVAGGPYEQFF.

This clone was seen a handful of times. The chain uses TRBV7-9 and TRBJ1-2; a weak D match, TRBD1 (5 bases). This CDR3 comprises 13 residues. Per the germline V gene, CDR1 is SEHNR and CDR2 is FQNEAQ (reference sequence). Trimming removed 5 bases at V and 12 bases at J, with 19 bases between. The CDR3, as DNA: TGTGCCAGCAGCCTATCGGGGGGGTTGGACGACACCTTC. It encodes CASSLSGGLDDTF.

The rearrangement uses TRBV7-9 and TRBJ1-1; D may be TRBD1 (5 bases). Deletions cut 6 bases from V and 8 bases from J, with 16 bases between. The CDR3 length is 13 residues. Germline CDR1 reads SEHNR; CDR2 reads FQNEAQ (reference sequence). Here the CDR3 DNA reads TGTGCCAGCAGTGACCCGGGGGACTGGGAAGCTTTCTTT. Residues: CASSDPGDWEAFF.

V is TRBV15 and J is TRBJ2-1, with TRBD2 matching over 10 bases. Trimming cost V 3 bases and J 0 bases; bases outside gene matches: 8. This CDR3 is 18 amino acids long. Germline V gives CDR1 LNHNV, CDR2 YYDKDF (reference sequence). CDR3 DNA sequence: TGTGCCACCAGCAGGGATCTAAGCGGGAGGGCCTCCTACAATGAGCAGTTCTTC. Residues: CATSRDLSGRASYNEQFF.